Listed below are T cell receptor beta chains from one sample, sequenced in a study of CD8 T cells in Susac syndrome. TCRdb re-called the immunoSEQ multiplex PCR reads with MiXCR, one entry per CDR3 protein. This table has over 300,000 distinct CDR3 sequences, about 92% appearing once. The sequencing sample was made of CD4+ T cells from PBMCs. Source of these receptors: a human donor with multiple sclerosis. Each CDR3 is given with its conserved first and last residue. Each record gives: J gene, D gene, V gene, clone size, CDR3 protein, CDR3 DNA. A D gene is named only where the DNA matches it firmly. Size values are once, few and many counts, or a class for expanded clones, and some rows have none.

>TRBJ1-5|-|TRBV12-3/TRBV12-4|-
CASSSGQTYSNQPQHF
TGTGCCAGCAGTTCCGGACAGACTTATAGCAATCAGCCCCAGCATTTT
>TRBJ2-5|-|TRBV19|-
CASSMGGAETQYF
TGTGCCAGTAGTATGGGGGGGGCAGAGACCCAGTACTTC
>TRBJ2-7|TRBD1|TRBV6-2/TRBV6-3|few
CASSSNQGAEQYF
TGTGCCAGCAGTTCGAACCAGGGGGCCGAGCAGTACTTC
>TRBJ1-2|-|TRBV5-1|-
CASSLGGENYGYTF
TGCGCCAGCAGCTTGGGCGGGGAAAACTATGGCTACACCTTC
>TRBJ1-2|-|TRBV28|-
CASNTGTFYYGYTF
TGTGCCAGCAACACCGGGACATTCTACTATGGCTACACCTTC
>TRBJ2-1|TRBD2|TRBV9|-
CASSPKLAGASGEQFF
TGTGCCAGCAGCCCGAAACTAGCGGGGGCGTCGGGTGAGCAGTTCTTC
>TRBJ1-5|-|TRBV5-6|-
CASSYRSGNNQPQHF
TGTGCCAGCAGCTACAGGTCCGGGAACAATCAGCCCCAGCATTTT
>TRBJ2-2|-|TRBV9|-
CASSVVGRRTGELFF
TGTGCCAGCAGCGTAGTCGGGAGACGGACCGGGGAGCTGTTTTTT
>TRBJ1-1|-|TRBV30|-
CAWTRDGAMNTEAFF
TGTGCCTGGACTCGGGACGGAGCCATGAACACTGAAGCTTTCTTT
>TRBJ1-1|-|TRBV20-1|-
CSAKTGPMNTEAFF
TGCAGTGCTAAAACCGGGCCCATGAACACTGAAGCTTTCTTT
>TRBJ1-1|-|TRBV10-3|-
CAISEGGQAFF
TGTGCCATCAGTGAAGGGGGTCAAGCTTTCTTT
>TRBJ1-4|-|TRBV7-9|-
CASSSASGRANEKLFF
TGTGCCAGCAGCTCTGCCTCGGGGCGGGCTAATGAAAAACTGTTTTTT
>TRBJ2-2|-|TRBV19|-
CASSPPLGRRNTGELFF
TGTGCCAGTAGTCCCCCACTGGGACGGAGAAACACCGGGGAGCTGTTTTTT
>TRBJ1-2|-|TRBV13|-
CASSFQNHYGYTF
TGTGCCAGCAGCTTTCAGAATCACTATGGCTACACCTTC
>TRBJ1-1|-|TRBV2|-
CASTRDISEAFF
TGTGCCAGCACTCGGGACATTTCTGAAGCTTTCTTT
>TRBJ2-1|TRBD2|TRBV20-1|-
CSARDRTSGRNNNEQFF
TGCAGTGCTAGAGATCGGACTAGCGGGAGAAATAACAATGAGCAGTTCTTC
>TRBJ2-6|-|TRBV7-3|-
CASSLTGANVLTF
TGTGCCAGCAGCTTAACTGGGGCCAACGTCCTGACTTTC
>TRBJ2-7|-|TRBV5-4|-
CASSGGLRDYEQYF
TGTGCCAGCAGCGGGGGCCTGAGGGACTACGAACAGTACTTC
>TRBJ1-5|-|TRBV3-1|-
CASSQVYGEPQHF
TGTGCCAGCAGCCAAGTTTATGGAGAGCCCCAGCATTTT
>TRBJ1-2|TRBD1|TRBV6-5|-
CASSPRTGTYYGYTF
TGTGCCAGCAGTCCGAGGACAGGAACCTACTATGGCTACACCTTC
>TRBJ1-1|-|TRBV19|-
CASTGATEAFF
TGTGCCAGTACCGGGGCCACTGAAGCTTTCTTT
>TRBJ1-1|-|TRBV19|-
CASSLRAGNTEAFF
TGTGCCAGTAGTCTCAGGGCGGGGAACACTGAAGCTTTCTTT
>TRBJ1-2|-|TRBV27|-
CASSLRPGSYGYTF
TGTGCCAGCAGTTTAAGGCCGGGGTCCTATGGCTACACCTTC
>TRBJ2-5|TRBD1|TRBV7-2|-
CASSLEQGMPQYF
TGTGCCAGCAGCTTAGAACAGGGGATGCCCCAGTACTTC
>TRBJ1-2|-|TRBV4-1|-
CASSQDGFGTENYGYTF
TGCGCCAGCAGCCAAGATGGGTTCGGGACGGAGAACTATGGCTACACCTTC
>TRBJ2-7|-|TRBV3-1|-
CASSQQDQSVYEQYF
TGTGCCAGCAGCCAACAGGACCAGTCGGTCTACGAGCAGTACTTC
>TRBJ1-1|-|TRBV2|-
CASSGWSRGAEAFF
TGTGCCAGCAGTGGATGGTCCCGAGGGGCTGAAGCTTTCTTT
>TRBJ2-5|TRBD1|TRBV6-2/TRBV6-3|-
CASSLPDRGRETQYF
TGTGCCAGCAGTTTACCTGACAGGGGACGAGAGACCCAGTACTTC
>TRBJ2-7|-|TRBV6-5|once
CASSAQGGPYEQYF
TGTGCCAGCAGTGCCCAGGGGGGTCCCTACGAGCAGTACTTC
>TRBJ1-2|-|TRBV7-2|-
CASSLALRGVGYTF
TGTGCCAGCAGCTTAGCGTTGCGAGGGGTTGGCTACACCTTC
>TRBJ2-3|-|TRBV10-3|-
CASNPRGPSTDTQYF
TGTGCCAGCAACCCCAGGGGACCTAGCACAGATACGCAGTATTTT
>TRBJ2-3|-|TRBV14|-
CASSQQGFTDTQYF
TGTGCCAGCAGCCAACAGGGGTTCACAGATACGCAGTATTTT
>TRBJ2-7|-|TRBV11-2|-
CASSFATEQYF
TGTGCCAGCAGCTTTGCGACCGAGCAGTACTTC
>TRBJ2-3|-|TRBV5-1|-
CASSLVLAHADTQYF
TGCGCCAGCAGCTTGGTCCTCGCCCATGCAGATACGCAGTATTTT
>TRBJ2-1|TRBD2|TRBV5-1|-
CASSLTSGGTYNEQFF
TGCGCCAGCAGCTTAACTAGCGGGGGAACCTACAATGAGCAGTTCTTC
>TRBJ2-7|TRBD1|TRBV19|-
CASSDSGTGSSYEQYF
TGTGCCAGTAGTGACTCCGGGACAGGGAGCTCCTACGAGCAGTACTTC
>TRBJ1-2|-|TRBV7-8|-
CASSSALAYGYTF
TGTGCCAGCAGCTCCGCACTCGCTTATGGCTACACCTTC
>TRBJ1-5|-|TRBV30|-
CAWSVSRDQPQHF
TGTGCCTGGAGTGTTTCCAGGGATCAGCCCCAGCATTTT
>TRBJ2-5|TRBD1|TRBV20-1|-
CSASTPGQQETQYF
TGCAGTGCTTCAACACCGGGACAGCAAGAGACCCAGTACTTC
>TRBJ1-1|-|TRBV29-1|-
CSVRALKVTEAFF
TGCAGCGTCAGGGCCCTTAAGGTCACTGAAGCTTTCTTT
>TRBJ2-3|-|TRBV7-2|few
CASSLGEGDTQYF
TGTGCCAGCAGCTTGGGTGAGGGGGATACGCAGTATTTT
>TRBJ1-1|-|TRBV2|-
CASRERYGTTTEAFF
TGTGCCAGCAGGGAGAGATACGGGACAACTACTGAAGCTTTCTTT
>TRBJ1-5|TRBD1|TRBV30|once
CAWSHRTGVRQPQHF
TGTGCCTGGAGTCATCGGACAGGGGTAAGACAGCCCCAGCATTTT
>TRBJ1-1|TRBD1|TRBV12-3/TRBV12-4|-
CASSYPRQGNTEAFF
TGTGCCAGCAGTTATCCGAGACAGGGGAACACTGAAGCTTTCTTT
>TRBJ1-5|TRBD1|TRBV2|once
CASSEGLGQGGQPQHF
TGTGCCAGCAGTGAAGGTTTGGGGCAGGGGGGACAGCCCCAGCATTTT
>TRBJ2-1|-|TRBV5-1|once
CASSLDPREQFF
TGCGCCAGCAGCCTGGACCCTAGGGAGCAGTTCTTC
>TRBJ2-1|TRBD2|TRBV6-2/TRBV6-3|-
CAGSSAGVGYNEQFF
TGTGCCGGCAGTTCCGCGGGAGTAGGCTACAATGAGCAGTTCTTC
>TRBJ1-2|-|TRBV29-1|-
CSVEDGRRGYGYTF
TGCAGCGTTGAAGATGGTCGGAGGGGTTATGGCTACACCTTC
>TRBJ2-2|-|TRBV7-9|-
CASSLVVSGELFF
TGTGCCAGCAGCTTAGTAGTCTCCGGGGAGCTGTTTTTT
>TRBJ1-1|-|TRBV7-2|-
CASSLSDSGYTEAFF
TGTGCCAGCAGCTTGTCCGACAGTGGGTACACTGAAGCTTTCTTT
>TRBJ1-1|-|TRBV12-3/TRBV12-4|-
CASSKGGLPVFF
TGTGCCAGCAGCAAGGGGGGGCTACCGGTTTTCTTT
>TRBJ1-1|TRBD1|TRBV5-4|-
CASSSGPGQGTTEAFF
TGTGCCAGCAGCTCCGGACCGGGACAGGGTACGACTGAAGCTTTCTTT
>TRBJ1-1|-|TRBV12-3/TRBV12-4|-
CASSYANMNTEAFF
TGTGCCAGCAGTTACGCTAACATGAACACTGAAGCTTTCTTT
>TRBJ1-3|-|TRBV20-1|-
CSARGRGGGFGNTIYF
TGCAGTGCTAGAGGACGAGGGGGAGGATTTGGAAACACCATATATTTT
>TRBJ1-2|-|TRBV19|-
CASSMGRALHGYTF
TGTGCCAGTAGTATGGGCAGGGCCCTCCATGGCTACACCTTC
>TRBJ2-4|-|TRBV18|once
CASSADSGNIQYF
TGTGCCAGCTCCGCGGACTCTGGTAACATTCAGTACTTC
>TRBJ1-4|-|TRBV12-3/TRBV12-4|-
CASSPPTVFGSEKLFF
TGTGCCAGCAGTCCGCCGACAGTTTTCGGCAGTGAAAAACTGTTTTTT
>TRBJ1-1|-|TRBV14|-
CASSYVRGTEAFF
TGTGCCAGCAGCTACGTGAGGGGCACTGAAGCTTTCTTT
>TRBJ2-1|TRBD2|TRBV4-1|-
CASSQDLLAASYNEQFF
TGCGCCAGCAGCCAAGATTTACTAGCGGCCTCCTACAATGAGCAGTTCTTC
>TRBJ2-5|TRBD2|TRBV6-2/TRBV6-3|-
CASSYPASGTSAAQETQYF
TGTGCCAGCAGTTACCCGGCTAGCGGGACCTCCGCCGCACAAGAGACCCAGTACTTC